The 26 T cell receptor beta chains listed next were all sequenced from one sample in a study of T-cell reconstitution after alpha-beta-depleted transplantation in children (dated by TCRdb to about 2016). Libraries came from PCR. The instrument was an Illumina HiSeq 2500. To normalize quantification of the TCRbeta repertoire, the TCR libraries were built with molecular barcoding that relied on unique molecular identifiers. TCRdb reran the public reads through fastp at Q25 and MiXCR, keeping productive beta chains. Rows matching on CDR3 protein sequence are summarized as one entry with the most common DNA and genes. For this sample there are about 200,000 distinct CDR3 sequences; 5% to 6.5% appear just once. 4.5% of the sample comes from the top ten. The intended sense of this specimen's treatment or condition label: allogeneic hematopoietic cell transplantation with graft depleted of TCRalphabeta T cells and CD19 B cells.

The sequencing here drew on PBMCs, taken before TCRalphabeta/CD19-depleted stem cell transplant. All receptors come from a girl in the first two years of life with combined immunodeficiency, due to receive a stem cell transplant.

This clonotype was seen many times. The chain joins TRBV28 to TRBJ2-7; unclear D gene. This CDR3 region has 13 residues. The germline V gene has CDR1 MDHEN and CDR2 SYDVKM. The V end was cut by 4 bases, the J end by 0 bases, with 7 bases between. This CDR3 reads CASSYYFSYEQYF. CDR3 nucleotide sequence: TGTGCCAGCAGTTATTACTTCTCCTACGAGCAGTACTTC. Full variable domain (outside the CDR3, taken from reference TRBV28 and TRBJ2-7): DVKVTQSSRYLVKRTGEKVFLECVQDMDHENMFWYRQDPGLGLRLIYFSYDVKMKEKGDIPEGYSVSREKKERFSLILESASTNQTSMYLCASSYYFSYEQYFGPGTRLTVT.

This clonotype was recorded at least ten times. This chain uses TRBV7-3 with TRBJ2-3; 9 bases fit TRBD1. Trimming at V came to 5 bases and at J to 4 bases, leaving 1 base not matched to a gene. The germline V gene encodes CDR1 SGHTA and CDR2 FQGTGA. The CDR3 length is 13 residues. CDR3 bases: TGTGCCAGCAGCAGGGACAGGGCAGATACGCAGTATTTT. This encodes CASSRDRADTQYF.

This chain uses TRBV28 with TRBJ2-7, with TRBD2 matching 14 bases. Germline loops: CDR1 MDHEN, CDR2 SYDVKM. The CDR3 totals 18 residues. Trimming removed 5 bases from V and 2 bases from J; junction bases left unmatched: 11. Here the CDR3 DNA reads TGTGCCAGCAGTAAGTCAAGGACTAGCGGGAGGCTTACCTACGAGCAGTACTTC. This sequence encodes CASSKSRTSGRLTYEQYF.

This clonotype showed up many times. The chain uses TRBV5-5 and TRBJ1-6, with TRBD1 identical over 7 bases. Germline V CDR1 and CDR2: SGHKS, YYEKEE (reference sequence). With 3 bases clipped from V and 8 bases from J, the junction kept 8 bases outside the gene matches. The CDR3 has 15 residues. The CDR3 sequence is CASSSTGDSDSPLHF. The CDR3 region has the DNA TGTGCCAGCAGCTCAACAGGGGATAGCGATTCACCCCTCCACTTT.

Only a few counts were recorded for this clonotype. The genes are TRBV12-5 and TRBJ2-5; D might be TRBD1 (6 bases). Between the trimmed V and J ends, which lost 0 bases and 5 bases, there was a span of 19 bases. In germline, CDR1 is LGHNT, CDR2 FRNRAP. The CDR3 covers 17 residues. CDR3 nucleotide sequence: TGTGCTAGTGGTTTGGTTAAAATCAAGGACAGCAAGGAGACCCAGTACTTC. Amino acid sequence: CASGLVKIKDSKETQYF.

CDR3 DNA: TGCGCCAGCAGCCAAGATGGGGTGGGAGGGGCCAACGTCCTGACTTTC. It yields the protein CASSQDGVGGANVLTF. The chain carries TRBV4-1 and TRBJ2-6; D remains unclear. V lost 0 bases and J 4 bases, leaving 10 bases between the germline ends. Germline CDR1 is MGHRA and CDR2 is YSYEKL. The CDR3 runs to 16 residues.

This clonotype was seen many times. V usage is TRBV5-1 and J usage is TRBJ2-7; TRBD2 matches at 13 bases. Trimming took 5 bases from V and 0 from J; bases not matched to a gene: 8. The length of the CDR3 is 17 residues. In germline, CDR1 is SGHRS, CDR2 YFSETQ. The CDR3 loop is CASSYGTSGTTSYEQYF. Here the CDR3 DNA reads TGCGCCAGCAGTTATGGGACTAGCGGGACGACCTCCTACGAGCAGTACTTC.

This clonotype was recorded many times. The chain uses TRBV6-1 and TRBJ2-5, with 7 bases aligning to TRBD2. The germline V gene has CDR1 MNHNS and CDR2 SASEGT. After removal of 10 bases from V and 3 bases from J, the junction contained 14 bases not matched to a gene. The CDR3 extends over 15 amino acids. The CDR3 spells CAIRAWSGEKETQYF. CDR3 nucleotides: TGTGCCATCCGGGCTTGGAGCGGGGAAAAAGAGACCCAGTACTTC.

This clonotype appeared many times. The chain couples TRBV4-3 to TRBJ1-1, with TRBD1 identical over 9 bases. Germline assignment: CDR1 LGHNA and CDR2 YSLEER. V was pared by 3 bases and J by 5 bases, with 7 bases of the junction left unmatched. This CDR3 contains 15 residues. CDR3 bases: TGCGCCAGCAGCCAGGGGGGGACAGGGAGGACTGAAGCTTTCTTT. Its protein product is CASSQGGTGRTEAFF.

This clonotype has a count of ten or more. This chain uses TRBV5-1 with TRBJ1-2; D is perhaps TRBD1 (5 bases). The CDR3 is made up of 17 amino acids. Trimming removed 0 bases at V and 6 bases at J, with 21 bases between. Germline-derived CDR1 and CDR2 are SGHRS and YFSETQ. The chain's CDR3 is CASSLDIAGIDEDGYTF. CDR3 bases: TGCGCCAGCAGCTTGGATATAGCAGGGATTGATGAAGATGGCTACACCTTC.

This clonotype was recorded at least ten times. The chain employs TRBV29-1 and TRBJ2-1; TRBD1 might be the D (6 bases). Trimming removed 3 bases from V and 9 bases from J, with 15 bases in between. The CDR3 spans 13 residues. Germline V CDR1 and CDR2: SQVTM, ANQGSEA. The CDR3 here is CSVDPSNRAEQFF. As DNA, the CDR3 is TGCAGCGTTGATCCCTCCAACAGGGCTGAGCAGTTCTTC.

This clonotype was detected many times. The chain couples TRBV10-3 to TRBJ2-1; 11 nucleotides agree with TRBD2. Germline values: CDR1 ENHRY, CDR2 SYGVKD. The CDR3 runs 16 residues. Unmatched junction bases numbered 4, after V lost 2 bases and J lost 4 bases. The CDR3 DNA follows: TGTGCCATCAGTGAGGGGACTAGCGGTTATTACAATGAGCAGTTCTTC. Protein product: CAISEGTSGYYNEQFF.

This clonotype was seen ten or more times. The gene calls are TRBV6-5 and TRBJ2-7; D is unresolved. Per germline, CDR1 MNHEY and CDR2 SVGAGI. CDR3 length: 12 residues. Between the trimmed V and J ends, which lost 10 bases and 7 bases, there was a span of 17 bases. CDR3 amino acids: CATSLSEVEQYF. In DNA form, the CDR3 reads TGTGCCACCTCCCTTTCTGAAGTGGAGCAGTACTTC.

This clonotype appeared many times. The chain has TRBV7-9 and TRBJ1-5, with 7 bases fitting TRBD1. V shed 5 bases, J shed 4 bases, and the junction held 2 bases outside the gene matches. This CDR3 has 13 residues. Germline V gene sequence: CDR1 SEHNR, CDR2 FQNEAQ (reference sequence). The CDR3 protein is CASSKTGNQPQHF. DNA of the CDR3: TGTGCCAGCAGCAAGACAGGGAATCAGCCCCAGCATTTT.

This clonotype was observed at least ten times. The chain recombines TRBV20-1 with TRBJ1-1; TRBD1 matches 8 bases. Germline trimming cut 3 bases from V and 0 bases from J; bases unmatched to any gene: 6. The CDR3 runs to 15 residues. Per the germline V gene, CDR1 is DFQATT and CDR2 is SNEGSKA (reference sequence). CDR3 region: CSASEGTGLNTEAFF. CDR3 sequence (DNA): TGCAGTGCTAGCGAAGGGACAGGTTTGAACACTGAAGCTTTCTTT.

The V and J genes are TRBV12-3 or TRBV12-4 and TRBJ1-2; D unclear. The CDR3 spans 16 residues. The ends were cut back, 2 bases at V and 4 bases at J, with 17 bases in the middle. In DNA form, the CDR3 reads TGTGCCAGCAGTTTACCAATCCGCCTTACATCCTATGGCTACACCTTC. Its protein product is CASSLPIRLTSYGYTF.

This clonotype was seen repeatedly, ten times or more. V gene TRBV5-1 combines with J gene TRBJ2-1; D is uncertain. Germline CDR1 reads SGHRS; CDR2 reads YFSETQ. The CDR3 is made up of 15 amino acids. V gave up 0 bases and J gave up 1 base, with 8 bases separating them. The CDR3 region has the DNA TGCGCCAGCAGCTTGGGGGTGAAGTCCTACAATGAGCAGTTCTTC. Encoded protein: CASSLGVKSYNEQFF.

The chain joins TRBV5-1 to TRBJ1-5; TRBD1 aligns across 9 bases. The germline CDR1 and CDR2 sequences are SGHRS and YFSETQ. The J segment lost 3 bases and the V segment lost 4 bases, leaving 14 bases of the junction unmatched. The CDR3 loop spans 18 amino acids. This chain's CDR3 is CASSPGPGQGKINQPQHF. The DNA of the CDR3 is TGCGCCAGCAGCCCGGGGCCGGGACAGGGAAAAATCAATCAGCCCCAGCATTTT. The whole variable domain, remainder taken from reference TRBV5-1 and TRBJ1-5, is KAGVTQTPRYLIKTRGQQVTLSCSPISGHRSVSWYQQTPGQGLQFLFEYFSETQRNKGNFPGRFSGRQFSNSRSEMNVSTLELGDSALYLCASSPGPGQGKINQPQHFGDGTRLSIL.

This clonotype has ten or more counts. This chain joins TRBV7-2 and TRBJ2-7; unclear D gene. The CDR3 length is 12 residues. Germline CDR1 reads SGHTA; CDR2 reads FQGNSA. Trimming took off 3 bases at V and 5 bases at J, with 8 bases between the two ends. This chain's CDR3 is CASSFIPHEQYF. The CDR3 nucleotides read TGTGCCAGCAGCTTTATTCCCCACGAGCAGTACTTC.

The chain combines TRBV12-5 with TRBJ2-7, with D uncertain. The CDR3 length is 15 residues. V was cut by 2 bases and J by 0 bases, with 11 bases left in between. CDR1 is LGHNT, CDR2 FRNRAP, per germline. CDR3 nucleotide sequence: TGTGCTAGTGGTTTGAGTGTCGTCTACTCCTACGAGCAGTACTTC. Translating it yields CASGLSVVYSYEQYF.

This clonotype was counted at least ten times. The CDR3 protein is CASSYSGYQPQHF. CDR3 in DNA: TGTGCCAGCAGTTACTCGGGATATCAGCCCCAGCATTTT. V gene TRBV6-5 combines with J gene TRBJ1-5; D not certain. The CDR3 length is 13 residues. Germline CDR1 reads MNHEY; CDR2 reads SVGAGI. Deletions cut 0 bases from V and 5 bases from J, with 5 bases between.

CDR3 DNA sequence: TGCGCCAGCAGCCAAGATGCTAACGGGGAGCTGTTTTTT. Translated: CASSQDANGELFF. The V call is TRBV4-1, the J call TRBJ2-2; no clear D gene. The V gene's germline CDR1 is MGHRA and CDR2 YSYEKL. V was cut by 0 bases and J by 7 bases, with 6 bases left in between. There are 13 residues in the CDR3.

This clonotype was recorded many times. The chain uses TRBV4-3 and TRBJ2-3; D is uncertain. CDR1 is LGHNA and CDR2 is YSLEER in the germline V gene. The CDR3 totals 13 residues. The V and J ends lost 2 bases and 6 bases respectively, with 9 bases between them. The CDR3 loop is CASSQMLGDTQYF. The CDR3 coding sequence is TGCGCCAGCAGCCAAATGTTAGGGGATACGCAGTATTTT.

This clonotype came up many times. The chain combines TRBV10-3 with TRBJ2-2; D is unclear. The CDR3 consists of 16 residues. The V gene lost 4 bases and the J gene lost 0 bases, with 12 bases spanning the gap. Germline V gene sequence: CDR1 ENHRY, CDR2 SYGVKD. Here the CDR3 reads CAISGVGKTNTGELFF. Here the CDR3 DNA reads TGTGCCATCAGTGGCGTTGGCAAGACGAACACCGGGGAGCTGTTTTTT.

This clonotype was seen a few times. The V and J genes are TRBV2 and TRBJ2-1; 13 bases align to TRBD2. This CDR3 is 13 amino acids long. The V segment lost 6 bases and the J segment 7 bases; nucleotides outside the gene matches: 0. Germline CDR1 is SNHLY and CDR2 is FYNNEI. In DNA form, the CDR3 reads TGTGCCAGCAGGGGACTAGCGGGGAATGAGCAGTTCTTC. This sequence encodes CASRGLAGNEQFF.

The sample holds a few counts of this clonotype. V gene TRBV27 combines with J gene TRBJ1-1; 10 bases match TRBD1. With 5 bases clipped from V and 8 bases from J, the junction kept 14 bases outside the gene matches. CDR1 and CDR2 from the germline V gene are MNHEY and SMNVEV (reference sequence). The CDR3 has 16 residues. Written as DNA, the CDR3 is TGTGCCAGCAGTCGACCTGGGGACAGGGGAGCACTAGAAGCTTTCTTT. Translating gives CASSRPGDRGALEAFF.